This T cell receptor beta chain appears in the sequencing data of a study of blood T cells in healthy people across ages (dated by TCRdb to between 2015 and 2017). Regarding the study in general: In model experiments, template switching captured about one uniquely barcoded TCR beta cDNA molecule for every two T cells. Age-related changes in TCR beta repertoire diversity were measured in the study by deep sequencing normalized with unique cDNA molecular identifiers. The donors were split into four age groups: young (average approximately 16 years), middle-aged (around 40), aged (62) and long-lived (under 85). Donors of different ages were randomly distributed across sequencing lanes to avoid experimental bias. Using the same blood draw, the study looked at two additional independent replicas of 1 million unique cDNA reads for two donors, one aged 18 to 30 and the other aged 80 or older. General findings and caveats noted by the study authors: There was a strong correlation between observed TCR beta diversity and the percentage of naive T cells measured by flow cytometry. As age increased, observed TCR beta diversity per million T cells dropped in a roughly linear way, and a significant reduction was already evident by age 40. The long-lived group showed more naive CD4+ T cells, fewer expanded clones and increased TCR diversity than the aged group, suggesting age selection. Because donor CMV infection status was unknown, age-related changes in expanded clonotypes were potentially confounded. Estimates of total diversity based on one million sequenced T cells were considered lower bounds and underestimates. Since profiling was done on bulk unsorted PBMCs, naive and antigen-experienced compartments could not be conclusively compared.

Systemically healthy Caucasian individuals from Russia, around 39 in total and aged 6 to 90 years, were included as donors. Each donor gave about 11 milliliters of peripheral blood, drawn into EDTA-treated Vacutainer tubes. PBMCs were isolated by Ficoll-Paque density-gradient centrifugation, with at least 6.5 million obtained per sample. Total RNA was extracted from PBMCs with Trizol reagent, with at least 6 micrograms obtained per sample. For every donor, flow cytometry on a PBMC aliquot measured the percentage of naive CD45RAhigh/CD27high T cells. This clonotype was picked up a small number of times. Its target antigen remains unknown. Nothing much larger sits one base from this clone, and base qualities are not available. The receptor library was made with 5' RACE. For sequencing, an Illumina HiSeq 2500 was employed. The second PCR ran for about 6 to 11 cycles and used a J-beta primer mix along with a sample-barcoded 5' primer. Each TCR beta cDNA molecule received a unique molecular identifier from a template-switch 5' adaptor carrying 12 random nucleotides. At least 3 million CDR3-containing paired-end reads were obtained from each sample. All of the RNA was converted into first-strand cDNA using the Mint cDNA synthesis kit, with a TRBC-specific oligonucleotide serving as the primer. After uracil-DNA glycosylase treatment, a first 18-cycle PCR used universal primers M1SS and BC2_uni_R on all cDNA. Per the source publication's procedure: For normalization, 1 million high-quality reads, each with a distinct molecular identifier, were randomly selected from each sample. Reads with shared molecular identifiers were discarded instead of being binned into consensus sequences. MiTCR, run with a Q25 quality threshold and the strictest error-elimination algorithm, handled CDR3 identification, clonotype clustering and error correction. A nonparametric unseen species model using Euler transformation provided a lower-bound estimate of total TCR beta diversity. TCRdb reanalyzed the raw reads on its own, using fastp at Q25 for trimming and MiXCR for clone calling, and kept in-frame beta chains. Duplicate CDR3 protein sequences are folded into a single record with the most common DNA and genes. The V and J calls were determined by TCRdb, not by the authors. This sample is represented by some 1.4 million distinct CDR3 sequences; roughly 40% of them were singletons. Less than 8% of the sample belongs to the ten largest clones.

V is trimmed back by 3 bases and J by 4 bases, and the junction contains 12 bases that no gene match accounts for. CDR1 MDHEN and CDR2 SYDVKM were looked up in the germline V gene. The cysteine opens and the phenylalanine closes a CDR3 of 17 amino acids. CDR3 DNA only is kept here, 51 bases in frame from base 1. The TCR comes from a woman between 18 and 30 years old in good health. Here the chain combines TRBV28 and TRBJ2-7, with 10 junctional bases fitting TRBD2. Input material: blood. The nucleotide sequence reads TGTGCCAGCAGTTTTCCCCTCGTTCTAGCGGGGGAGTACGAGCAGTACTTC. This is translated as CASSFPLVLAGEYEQYF.